This entry describes one TCR beta chain. Its antigen is unknown. These data come from a study of cytomegalovirus exposure and HLA in healthy donors. Each of the donors was a healthy bone marrow donor. In the PCR, 60 Vbeta and 13 Jbeta primers were used. Assay used: immunoSEQ multiplex PCR; TCRdb lists only in-frame clones, some missing. Of 150,000 or so clones listed, 70% are singletons. Germline V gene lookup returns CDR1 LNHDA and CDR2 SQIVND (reference sequence). CDR3 length: 16 residues. The V segment lost 8 bases and the J segment 0 bases; nucleotides outside the gene matches: 8. Findings of the study overall: Associated with HLA alleles at 0.05 false discovery rate in a later analysis were 16,951 TCR beta sequences. About 90% or about 30% of the time was how often most TCR beta V segments were productive, according to an earlier analysis. Relative to the approximately 630-donor mean, N-insertions were reportedly fewer in an Asian-associated ancestry cluster in a later analysis.

Sequencing was carried out using PBMCs. The TCR originated in a young man in good health and CMV-seropositive. The chain joins TRBV19 to TRBJ1-5, with 9 bases aligning to TRBD1. CDR3 protein: CASLLGTGSSNQPQHF. The CDR3 coding sequence is TGTGCCAGTCTTCTCGGGACAGGGAGTAGCAATCAGCCCCAGCATTTT.